This T cell receptor beta chain was identified in a study of cytomegalovirus exposure and HLA in healthy donors. The CDR3 consists of 11 residues. From germline, CDR1 is ENHRY and CDR2 SYGVKD. V lost 4 bases to trimming and J lost 9 bases; unmatched junction nucleotides: 2. PCR used 60 Vbeta primers and 13 Jbeta primers. Some clones are missing from TCRdb's copy, which holds only in-frame ones; the method was immunoSEQ multiplex PCR. The sample has approximately 190,000 clones; 78% are singletons. The chain couples TRBV10-3 to TRBJ1-1; 7 positions agree with TRBD1. Sequencing was performed on PBMCs. This sequence originates from a woman in her 30s in good health and CMV-seropositive. The CDR3 region has the DNA TGTGCCATCAGTGGGGGACAGCAAGCTTTCTTT. Amino acid sequence: CAISGGQQAFF.